Listed below are T cell receptor beta chains from one sample, sequenced in a study of cytomegalovirus exposure and HLA in healthy donors. Libraries were prepared by immunoSEQ multiplex PCR; TCRdb keeps only in-frame clonotypes and omits some of them. The sample has tens of thousands of clones, about 74% seen once. Input material: PBMCs. All receptors come from a human donor in good health. The conserved cysteine and the conserved F or W are not part of the CDR3 here. Each record gives: clone size, D gene, V gene, J gene, CDR3 protein. The D gene is left open where the match is weak. Size is omitted from some rows. Given values are once, few, many or a class for expanded clones.

clone_size: NA; d_call: NA; v_call: TRBV6-6; j_call: TRBJ1-5; cdr3_aa: ASSYSRGRGQPQH
clone_size: NA; d_call: TRBD1; v_call: TRBV7-6; j_call: TRBJ2-3; cdr3_aa: ASSFRTGDTDTQY
clone_size: NA; d_call: NA; v_call: TRBV7-9; j_call: TRBJ1-2; cdr3_aa: ASSLMDSNYGYT
clone_size: NA; d_call: TRBD1; v_call: TRBV27; j_call: TRBJ2-7; cdr3_aa: ASRRSYETGNEQY
clone_size: NA; d_call: NA; v_call: TRBV5-1; j_call: TRBJ2-7; cdr3_aa: ASSPLGGSYEQY
clone_size: NA; d_call: NA; v_call: TRBV4-1; j_call: TRBJ1-4; cdr3_aa: ASSHLNRGHLNEKLF
clone_size: few; d_call: TRBD1; v_call: TRBV9; j_call: TRBJ2-2; cdr3_aa: ASSAGQASGELF
clone_size: NA; d_call: NA; v_call: TRBV10-2; j_call: TRBJ1-4; cdr3_aa: ASSSSENEKLF
clone_size: NA; d_call: NA; v_call: TRBV5-1; j_call: TRBJ1-1; cdr3_aa: ASSPQTANTEAF
clone_size: NA; d_call: TRBD1; v_call: TRBV11-1; j_call: TRBJ1-1; cdr3_aa: ASSFRTGGVSPVTEAF
clone_size: NA; d_call: NA; v_call: TRBV5-1; j_call: TRBJ1-1; cdr3_aa: ASYWDTAEEAF
clone_size: NA; d_call: NA; v_call: TRBV7-2; j_call: TRBJ2-2; cdr3_aa: ASSLPGAGGELF
clone_size: few; d_call: NA; v_call: TRBV6-5; j_call: TRBJ2-7; cdr3_aa: ASSASGEGGDEQY
clone_size: NA; d_call: TRBD2; v_call: TRBV30; j_call: TRBJ2-7; cdr3_aa: AWSTGTSGGQQY